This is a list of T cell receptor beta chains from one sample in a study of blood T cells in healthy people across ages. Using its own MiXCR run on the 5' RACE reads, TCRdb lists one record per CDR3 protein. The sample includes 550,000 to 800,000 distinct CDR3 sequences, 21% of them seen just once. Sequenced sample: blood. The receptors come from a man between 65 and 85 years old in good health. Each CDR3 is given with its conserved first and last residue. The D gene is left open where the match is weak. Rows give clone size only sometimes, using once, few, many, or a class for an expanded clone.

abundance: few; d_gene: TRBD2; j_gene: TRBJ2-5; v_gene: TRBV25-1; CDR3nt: TGTGCCAGCAGTGTGGGTGGGGGGGGAGTCGAGACCCAGTACTTC; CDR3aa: CASSVGGGGVETQYF
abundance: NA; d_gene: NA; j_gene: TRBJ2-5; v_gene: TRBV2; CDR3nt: TGTGCCAGCAGTCTGGGACTGCTTCAAGAGACCCAGTACTTC; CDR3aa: CASSLGLLQETQYF
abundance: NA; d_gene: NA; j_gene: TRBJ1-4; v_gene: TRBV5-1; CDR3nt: TGCGCCAGCAGCTGGAACCCTCGAGGGGACCTTAATGAAAAACTGTTTTTT; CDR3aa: CASSWNPRGDLNEKLFF
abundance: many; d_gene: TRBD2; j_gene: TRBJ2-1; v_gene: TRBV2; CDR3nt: TGTGCCAGCAAGCGGGGGCTAGCGGCAAACAATGAGCAGTTCTTC; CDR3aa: CASKRGLAANNEQFF
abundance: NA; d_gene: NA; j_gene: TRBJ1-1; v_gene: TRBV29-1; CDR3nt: TGCAGCGTTGAATCGGCAGGGAACTTGAACACCGAAGCTTTCTTT; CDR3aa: CSVESAGNLNTEAFF
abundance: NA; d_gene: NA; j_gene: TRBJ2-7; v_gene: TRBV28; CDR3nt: TGTGCCAGCAGTTCACCAGACTACGAGCAGTACTTC; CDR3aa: CASSSPDYEQYF
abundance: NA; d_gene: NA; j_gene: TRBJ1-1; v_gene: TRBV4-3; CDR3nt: TGCGCCAGCAGCCAAGAAGGGGAGGGGCACACTGAAGCTTTCTTT; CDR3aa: CASSQEGEGHTEAFF
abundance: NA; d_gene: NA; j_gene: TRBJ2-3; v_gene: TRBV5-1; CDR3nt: TGCGCCAGCGGCCCGGACGGAGGAGATACGCAGTATTTT; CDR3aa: CASGPDGGDTQYF
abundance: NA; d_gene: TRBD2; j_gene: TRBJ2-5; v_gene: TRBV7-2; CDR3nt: TGTGCCAGCAGCTTAGGGGGACTAGCCACAAAGACCCAGTACTTC; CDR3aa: CASSLGGLATKTQYF
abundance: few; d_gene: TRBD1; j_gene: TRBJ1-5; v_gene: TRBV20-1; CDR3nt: TGCAGTGCCCCCAAAGGCGGGACAGGGGCCAATCAGCCCCAGCATTTT; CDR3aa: CSAPKGGTGANQPQHF
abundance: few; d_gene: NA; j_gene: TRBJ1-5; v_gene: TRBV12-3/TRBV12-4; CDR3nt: TGTGCCAGCAGTTTAGTTGGTAATAGCAATCAGCCCCAGCATTTT; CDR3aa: CASSLVGNSNQPQHF
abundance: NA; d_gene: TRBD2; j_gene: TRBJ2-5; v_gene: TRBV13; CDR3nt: TGTGCCAGCAGTCAGGGCAGGGAGGGGGAGACCCAGTACTTC; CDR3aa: CASSQGREGETQYF
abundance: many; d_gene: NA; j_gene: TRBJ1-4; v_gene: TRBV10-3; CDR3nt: TGTGCCATCAGCGGCGATAATGAAAAACTGTTTTTT; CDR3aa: CAISGDNEKLFF
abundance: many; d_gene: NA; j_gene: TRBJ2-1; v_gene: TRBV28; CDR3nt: TGTGCCAGCAGTCCCACCGGGCAGGGAGCTGTTGAGCAGTTCTTC; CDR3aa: CASSPTGQGAVEQFF
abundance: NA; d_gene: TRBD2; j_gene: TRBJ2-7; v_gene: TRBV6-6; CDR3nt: TGTGCCAGCACCCCTAGCGGGAGCCTCTCCTACGAGCAGTACTTC; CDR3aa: CASTPSGSLSYEQYF
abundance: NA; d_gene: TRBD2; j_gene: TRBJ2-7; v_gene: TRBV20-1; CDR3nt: TGCAGTGCTCATAAGCCGGGACTAGCGGCCTACGAGCAGTACTTC; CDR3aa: CSAHKPGLAAYEQYF
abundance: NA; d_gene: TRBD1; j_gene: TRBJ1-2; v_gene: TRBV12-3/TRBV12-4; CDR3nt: TGTGCCAGCACCAAAACAGGGGTGGGATATGGCTACACCTTC; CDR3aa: CASTKTGVGYGYTF
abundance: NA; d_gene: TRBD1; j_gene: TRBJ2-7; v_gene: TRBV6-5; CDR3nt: TGTGCCAGCAGTTACTCGCAAGGACAGGGAGCAGCGCGGGCCTCCTACGAGCAGTACTTC; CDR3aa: CASSYSQGQGAARASYEQYF
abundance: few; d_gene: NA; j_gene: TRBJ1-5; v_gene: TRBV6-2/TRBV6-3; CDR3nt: TGTGCCAGCAGTTACTCGGTAGGCCCCGACCAGCCCCAGCATTTT; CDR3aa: CASSYSVGPDQPQHF
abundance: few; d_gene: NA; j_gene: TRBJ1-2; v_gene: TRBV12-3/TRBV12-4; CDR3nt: TGTGCCAGCAGTTCGCCGGGACACGGGAACTATGGCTACACCTTC; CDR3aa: CASSSPGHGNYGYTF
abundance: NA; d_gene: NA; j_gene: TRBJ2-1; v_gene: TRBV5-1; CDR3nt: TGCGCCAGCAGCTTGTACGAATACAATGAGCAGTTCTTC; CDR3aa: CASSLYEYNEQFF
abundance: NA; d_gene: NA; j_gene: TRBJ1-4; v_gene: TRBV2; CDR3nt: TGTGCCAGCAGTGTGGAGGGACTGAGTGAAAAACTGTTTTTT; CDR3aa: CASSVEGLSEKLFF
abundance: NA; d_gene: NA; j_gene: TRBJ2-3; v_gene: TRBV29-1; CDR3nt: TGCAGCGTTGATACAGCCAAGATAGATACGCAGTATTTT; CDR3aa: CSVDTAKIDTQYF
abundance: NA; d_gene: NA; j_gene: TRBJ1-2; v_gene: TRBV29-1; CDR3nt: TGCAGCGCCAGGGAGTCGGATGGCTACACCTTC; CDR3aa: CSARESDGYTF
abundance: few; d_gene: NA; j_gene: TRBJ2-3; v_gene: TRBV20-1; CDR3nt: TGCAGTGCTAGAGCAGGCAGCTATGCAGATACGCAGTATTTT; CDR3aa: CSARAGSYADTQYF
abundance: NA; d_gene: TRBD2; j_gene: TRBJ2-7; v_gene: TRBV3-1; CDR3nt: TGTGCCAGCAGCCAAGGAGCTACGGGAGGGCCGAAGCAGTACTTC; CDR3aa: CASSQGATGGPKQYF
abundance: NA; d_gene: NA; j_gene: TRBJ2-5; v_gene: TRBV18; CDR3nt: TGTGCCAGCTCACCACCGACAGACCAAGAGACCCAGTACTTC; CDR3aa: CASSPPTDQETQYF
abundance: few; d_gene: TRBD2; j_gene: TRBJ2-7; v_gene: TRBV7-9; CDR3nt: TGTGCCGGCAGCACCTTAGCGGGACAAGGGTACGAGCAGTACTTC; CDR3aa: CAGSTLAGQGYEQYF
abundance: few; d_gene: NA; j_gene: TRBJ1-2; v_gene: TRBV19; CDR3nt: TGTGCCAGTAGTATAGATGAAGGGGAGGGCTATGGCTACACCTTC; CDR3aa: CASSIDEGEGYGYTF
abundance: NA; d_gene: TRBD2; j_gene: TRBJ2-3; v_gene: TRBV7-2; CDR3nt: TGTGCCAGCAGCTTCACTAGCGGGTTAGGCACAGATACGCAGTATTTT; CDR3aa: CASSFTSGLGTDTQYF